Shown below are 19 T cell receptor beta chains from a single sample sequenced in a study of Graves' ophthalmopathy and Graves' hyperthyroidism. Amplification of TCR beta CDR3 regions used RNA transcripts. HTBI primers primed a first-round RT-PCR, and a second-round multiplex PCR followed. TCRdb processed the multiplex PCR reads anew with MiXCR; each CDR3 protein has one entry. The table shows around 400,000 distinct CDR3 sequences, with about a sixth occurring only once. Sequenced: peripheral blood. These receptor sequences come from a woman between 18 and 29 years old with Graves' ophthalmopathy.

At least ten counts were recorded for this clonotype. The J gene is TRBJ2-2, the V gene TRBV3-1; perhaps TRBD2 as D (6 bases). Deletions cut 6 bases from V and 6 bases from J, with 11 bases between. Per the germline V gene, CDR1 is LGHDT and CDR2 is YNNKEL (reference sequence). The CDR3 length is 13 residues. Written as DNA, the CDR3 is TGTGCCAGCAGGGGGGGAAAGGCCGGGGAGCTGTTTTTT. Amino acid sequence: CASRGGKAGELFF.

V usage is TRBV11-1 and J usage is TRBJ2-7, with TRBD1 matching over 9 bases. The CDR3 has 16 amino acids. Germline values: CDR1 SGHAT, CDR2 FQDESV (reference sequence). The trim removed 5 bases at V and 5 bases at J, leaving 13 bases unmatched. The CDR3 loop reads CASSQRAGTGINEQYF. The CDR3 nucleotides are TGTGCCAGCAGCCAAAGAGCCGGGACAGGGATCAACGAGCAGTACTTC.

This clonotype was seen repeatedly, ten times or more. The CDR3 sequence: CASSLRAAETYEQYF. For the CDR3, the DNA is TGTGCCAGCAGCTTAAGAGCAGCCGAGACTTACGAGCAGTACTTC. This chain links TRBV5-4 with TRBJ2-7; D unclear. Germline V CDR1 and CDR2: SGHNT, YYREEE (reference sequence). The CDR3 runs 15 residues. V lost 2 bases, J lost 4 bases, and 16 bases lay in between.

The count of this clonotype is one. The J gene is TRBJ1-6, the V gene TRBV12-3 or TRBV12-4; D may be TRBD1 (5 bases). V lost 6 bases and J 0 bases, leaving 9 bases between the germline ends. The CDR3 runs 15 residues. CDR3 bases: TGTGCCAGCAGGCCCGGGGGCTCCTATAATTCACCCCTCCACTTT. This translates into CASRPGGSYNSPLHF.

This clonotype was counted ten times or more. The V call is TRBV27, the J call TRBJ2-7; weak D call: TRBD2 (6 bases). Trimming left V 2 bases short and J 0 bases short, with 14 bases between. The length of the CDR3 is 16 residues. Germline V gene data show CDR1 as MNHEY and CDR2 as SMNVEV (reference sequence). Here the CDR3 reads CASSLTGGVTSYEQYF. The CDR3 DNA reads TGTGCCAGCAGTTTAACCGGCGGGGTCACCTCCTACGAGCAGTACTTC.

This clonotype showed up many times. This rearrangement joins TRBV19 to TRBJ1-5; D uncertain. V shed 1 base and J shed 6 bases, with 7 bases lying between them. Germline V lookup: CDR1 LNHDA, CDR2 SQIVND (reference sequence). There are 13 residues in the CDR3. CDR3: CASSIGQSQPQHF. The CDR3 DNA sequence: TGTGCCAGTAGTATAGGACAAAGTCAGCCCCAGCATTTT.

The chain couples TRBV6-1 to TRBJ1-6; possibly TRBD1 for D (5 bases). Germline V gene lookup returns CDR1 MNHNS and CDR2 SASEGT. This CDR3 has 14 amino acids. V lost 2 bases, J lost 8 bases, and 10 bases lay in between. CDR3 coding DNA: TGTGCCAGCAGTGAACAAGGGGTTTATTCACCCCTCCACTTT. Translating it yields CASSEQGVYSPLHF.

This clonotype was detected ten times or more. This chain uses TRBV24-1 with TRBJ1-2; the D gene is possibly TRBD1 (5 bases). Trimming removed 3 bases from V and 7 bases from J, with 14 bases in between. This CDR3 region has 14 residues. CDR1 KGHDR and CDR2 SFDVKD come from the germline V gene. The CDR3 sequence: CATSDPQGGLGYTF. The CDR3, as DNA: TGTGCCACCAGTGATCCTCAGGGAGGGCTTGGCTACACCTTC.

The genes are TRBV28 and TRBJ1-5, with a possible D match to TRBD1 (5 bases). This CDR3 is built from 13 residues. Germline V lookup: CDR1 MDHEN, CDR2 SYDVKM. V was clipped by 6 bases and J by 4 bases, with 10 bases between them. CDR3 sequence reads: CASRPTANQPQHF. The DNA of the CDR3 is TGTGCCAGCAGACCGACAGCTAATCAGCCCCAGCATTTT. The whole variable domain, remainder taken from reference TRBV28 and TRBJ1-5, is DVKVTQSSRYLVKRTGEKVFLECVQDMDHENMFWYRQDPGLGLRLIYFSYDVKMKEKGDIPEGYSVSREKKERFSLILESASTNQTSMYLCASRPTANQPQHFGDGTRLSIL.

The gene calls are TRBV24-1 and TRBJ1-2; 8 nucleotides line up with TRBD1. The CDR3 contains 15 residues. V trimming: 5 bases; J trimming: 1 base; junction bases outside the gene matches: 5. Per the germline V gene, CDR1 is KGHDR and CDR2 is SFDVKD. The CDR3 sequence is CATSGGQELNYGYTF. The CDR3 DNA sequence: TGTGCCACCAGTGGGGGACAGGAACTTAACTATGGCTACACCTTC.

This clonotype was counted at least ten times. This chain connects TRBV28 to TRBJ2-7; TRBD2 matches at 8 bases. Losses at the gene ends were 6 bases for V and 0 bases for J; bases not matched to a gene: 7. Germline CDR1 and CDR2: MDHEN and SYDVKM. The CDR3 totals 15 residues. CDR3 sequence reads: CASSPLAVSSYEQYF. The CDR3 bases are TGTGCCAGCAGCCCACTAGCGGTTAGCTCCTACGAGCAGTACTTC.

The sample holds many counts of this clonotype. This chain connects TRBV5-1 to TRBJ2-7; D could derive from TRBD1 or TRBD2 (5 bases each). The germline V and J ends were trimmed by 5 bases and 5 bases, with 20 bases remaining between them. The CDR3 loop spans 15 amino acids. The germline CDR1 and CDR2 sequences are SGHRS and YFSETQ. As DNA, the CDR3 is TGCGCCAGCAGACTTGGGAGACAGTACGGTAACGAGCAGTACTTC. This codes for CASRLGRQYGNEQYF.

This clonotype was observed at least ten times. J is TRBJ1-6 and V is TRBV6-4, with 8 bases matching TRBD1. The CDR3 has 16 residues. The germline V gene has CDR1 MRHNA and CDR2 SNTAGT. V lost 2 bases to trimming and J lost 7 bases; unmatched junction nucleotides: 7. This CDR3 reads CASSDTYDRGNSPLHF. The DNA of the CDR3 is TGTGCCAGCAGTGACACATATGACAGGGGCAATTCACCCCTCCACTTT.

This clonotype came up a few times. The chain carries TRBV30 and TRBJ2-7; D gene unclear. V was pared by 0 bases and J by 1 base, with 13 bases between. This CDR3 region has 15 residues. Germline V gene data show CDR1 as GTSNPN and CDR2 as SVGIG (reference sequence). CDR3 residues: CAWSVRSVQSYEQYF. The CDR3 DNA reads TGTGCCTGGAGTGTAAGGTCAGTTCAATCCTACGAGCAGTACTTC.

In this sample, this clonotype turned up many times. This chain connects TRBV7-3 to TRBJ2-7; 7 positions match TRBD2. J lost 2 bases, V lost 0 bases, and 1 base had no gene match. CDR3 length: 14 amino acids. Germline-derived CDR1 and CDR2 are SGHTA and FQGTGA. The DNA for the CDR3 is TGTGCCAGCAGCTTAACGGCGGGGGCCTACGAGCAGTACTTC. It encodes CASSLTAGAYEQYF. Full variable domain (outside the CDR3, taken from reference TRBV7-3 and TRBJ2-7): GAGVSQTPSNKVTEKGKYVELRCDPISGHTALYWYRQSLGQGPEFLIYFQGTGAADDSGLPNDRFFAVRPEGSVSTLKIQRTERGDSAVYLCASSLTAGAYEQYFGPGTRLTVT.

The rearrangement uses TRBV10-3 and TRBJ2-2; D unclear. V lost 1 base to trimming and J lost 8 bases, with 8 bases between them. Germline CDR1 is ENHRY and CDR2 is SYGVKD. This CDR3 is 13 amino acids long. This CDR3 is CAISEFGPGELFF. The DNA of the CDR3 is TGTGCCATCAGTGAGTTCGGACCTGGGGAGCTGTTTTTT.

This chain connects TRBV19 to TRBJ1-3; D is possibly TRBD1 (6 bases). The CDR3 extends over 15 amino acids. Germline V gene data show CDR1 as LNHDA and CDR2 as SQIVND (reference sequence). The V and J ends lost 6 bases and 0 bases respectively, with 12 bases between them. The CDR3 DNA follows: TGTGCCAGTAGCGAAAGGACAGCCTCTGGAAACACCATATATTTT. It yields the protein CASSERTASGNTIYF.

This clonotype appeared many times. V and J are TRBV7-2 and TRBJ2-5; the D gene is possibly TRBD1 (6 bases). Germline V CDR1 and CDR2: SGHTA, FQGNSA. The CDR3 loop spans 15 amino acids. V was cut by 1 base and J by 3 bases, with 12 bases left in between. Here the CDR3 DNA reads TGTGCCAGCAGCTTAGGGGGGACACTAAAAGAGACCCAGTACTTC. It codes for CASSLGGTLKETQYF.

The rearrangement uses TRBV6-5 and TRBJ1-2, with D uncertain. V was shortened by 0 bases and J by 3 bases, with 8 bases between the two germline ends. This CDR3 comprises 14 residues. Germline V gene sequence: CDR1 MNHEY, CDR2 SVGAGI. CDR3 amino acids: CASSYSRGHYGYTF. CDR3 nucleotide sequence: TGTGCCAGCAGTTACTCGAGAGGTCACTATGGCTACACCTTC.